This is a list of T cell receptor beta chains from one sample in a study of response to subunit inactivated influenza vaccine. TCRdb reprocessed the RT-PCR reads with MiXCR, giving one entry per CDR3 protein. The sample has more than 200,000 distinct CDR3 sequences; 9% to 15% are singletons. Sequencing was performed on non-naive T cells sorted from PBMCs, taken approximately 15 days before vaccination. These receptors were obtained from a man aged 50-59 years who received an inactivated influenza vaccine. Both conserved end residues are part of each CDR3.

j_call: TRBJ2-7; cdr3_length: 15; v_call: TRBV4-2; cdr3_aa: CASSQDGTATYEQYF
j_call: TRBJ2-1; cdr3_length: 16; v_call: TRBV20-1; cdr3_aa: CSASRLAGGHYNEQFF
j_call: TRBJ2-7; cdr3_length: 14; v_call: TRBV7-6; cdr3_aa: CASSSTGASYEQYF
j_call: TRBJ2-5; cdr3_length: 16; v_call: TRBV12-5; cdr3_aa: CASALQSPGFRGTQYF
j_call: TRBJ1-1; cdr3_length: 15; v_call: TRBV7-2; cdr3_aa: CASSLGQGAQLEAFF
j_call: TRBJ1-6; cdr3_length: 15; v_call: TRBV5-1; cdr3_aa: CASSSRPGDYSPLHF
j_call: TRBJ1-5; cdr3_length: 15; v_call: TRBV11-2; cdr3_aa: CASSLGGTQNQPQHF
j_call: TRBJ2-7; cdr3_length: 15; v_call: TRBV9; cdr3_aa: CASSRGTANPYEQYF
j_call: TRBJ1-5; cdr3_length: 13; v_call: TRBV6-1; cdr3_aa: CATRQGVDQPQHF
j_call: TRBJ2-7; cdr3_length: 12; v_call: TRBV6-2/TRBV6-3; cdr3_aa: CASSRQGYEQYF
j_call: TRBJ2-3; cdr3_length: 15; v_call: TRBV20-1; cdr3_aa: CSAKSLAGGTDTQYF
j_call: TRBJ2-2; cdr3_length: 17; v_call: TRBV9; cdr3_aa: CASSSDWGVPPTGELFF
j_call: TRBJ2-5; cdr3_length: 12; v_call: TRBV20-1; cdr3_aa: CSTYRGGETQYF
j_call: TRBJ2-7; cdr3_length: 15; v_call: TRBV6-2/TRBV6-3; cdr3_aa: CASSYGQGAAYEQYF
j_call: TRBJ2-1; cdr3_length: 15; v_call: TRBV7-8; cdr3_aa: CASSRDRGRDNEQFF
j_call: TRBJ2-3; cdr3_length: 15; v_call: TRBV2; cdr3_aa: CASSATSGSTDTQYF
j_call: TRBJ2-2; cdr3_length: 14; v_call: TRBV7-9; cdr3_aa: CASRRGGATGELFF
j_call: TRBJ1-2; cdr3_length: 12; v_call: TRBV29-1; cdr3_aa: CSATTGDTGYTF
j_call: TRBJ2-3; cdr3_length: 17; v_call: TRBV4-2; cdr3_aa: CASSHSTPGQVTDTQYF
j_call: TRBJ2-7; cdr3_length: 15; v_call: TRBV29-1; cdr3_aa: CSVEDRAGPVYEQYF
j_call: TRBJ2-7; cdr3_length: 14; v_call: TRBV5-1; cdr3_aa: CASSPGLVSYEQYF
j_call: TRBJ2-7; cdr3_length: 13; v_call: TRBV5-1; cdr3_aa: CASSWGTGNEQYF
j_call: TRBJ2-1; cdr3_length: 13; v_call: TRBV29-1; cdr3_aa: CSVPRVKYNEQFF
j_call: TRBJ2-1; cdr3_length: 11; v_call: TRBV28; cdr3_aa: CASGGGFEQFF
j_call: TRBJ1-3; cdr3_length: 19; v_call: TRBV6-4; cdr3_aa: CACSFRGLGLSRSENTIYF
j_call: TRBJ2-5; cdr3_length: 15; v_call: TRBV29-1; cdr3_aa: CSSRRGATLQETQYF
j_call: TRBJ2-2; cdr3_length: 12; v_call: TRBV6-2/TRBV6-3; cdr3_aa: CASSYVDGELFF
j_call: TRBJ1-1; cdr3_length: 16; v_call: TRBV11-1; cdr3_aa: CASSLNAGTGGTEAFF
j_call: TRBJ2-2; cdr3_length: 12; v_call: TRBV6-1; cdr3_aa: CASSLTPWELFF
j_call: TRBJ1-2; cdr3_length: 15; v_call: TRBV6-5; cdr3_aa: CASSYSGERNYGYTF
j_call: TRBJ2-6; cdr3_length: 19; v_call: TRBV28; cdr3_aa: CASSSSDRGRVRGANVLTF
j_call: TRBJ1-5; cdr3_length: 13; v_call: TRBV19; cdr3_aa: CASSKDRNQPQHF
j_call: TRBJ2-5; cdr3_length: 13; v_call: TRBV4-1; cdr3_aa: CASSQTGGETQYF
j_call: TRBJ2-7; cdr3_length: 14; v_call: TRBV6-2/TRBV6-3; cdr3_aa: CASSFILGPYEQYF
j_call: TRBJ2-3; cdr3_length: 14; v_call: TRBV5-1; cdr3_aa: CASSLARNTDTQYF
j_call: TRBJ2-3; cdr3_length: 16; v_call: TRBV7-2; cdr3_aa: CASSLAWGSSTDTQYF
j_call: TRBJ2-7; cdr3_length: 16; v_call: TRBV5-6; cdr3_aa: CASSPVRRTTSYEQYF
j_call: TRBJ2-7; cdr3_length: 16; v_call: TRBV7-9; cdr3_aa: CASSLWVSSTTYEQYF
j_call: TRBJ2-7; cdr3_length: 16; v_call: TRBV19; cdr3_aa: CASSQEGQTPYYEQYF
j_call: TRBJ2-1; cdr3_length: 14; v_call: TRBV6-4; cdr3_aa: CASSEFSGEGRKFF
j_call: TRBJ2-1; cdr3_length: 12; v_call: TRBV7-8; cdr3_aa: CASSVRFGEQFF
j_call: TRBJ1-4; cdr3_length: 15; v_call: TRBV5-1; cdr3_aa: CASSLGSGQNEKLFF
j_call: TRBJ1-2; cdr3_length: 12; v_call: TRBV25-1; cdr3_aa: CASSEGNYGYTF
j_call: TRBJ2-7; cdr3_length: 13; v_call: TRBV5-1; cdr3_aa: CASRGQETDEQYF
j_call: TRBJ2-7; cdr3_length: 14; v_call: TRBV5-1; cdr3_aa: CASSLANRVNEQYF
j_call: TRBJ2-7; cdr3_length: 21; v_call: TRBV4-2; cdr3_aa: CASSQAHPLAGGGGHYYEQYF
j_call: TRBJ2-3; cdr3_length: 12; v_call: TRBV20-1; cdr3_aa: CSARTDSVTQYF
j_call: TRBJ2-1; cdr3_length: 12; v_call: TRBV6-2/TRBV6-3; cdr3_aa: CASSPRGPEQFF
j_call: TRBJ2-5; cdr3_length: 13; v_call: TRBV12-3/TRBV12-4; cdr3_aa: CASSSGGQETQYF
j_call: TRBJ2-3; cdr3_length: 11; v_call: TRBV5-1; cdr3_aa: CASRGTDTQYF
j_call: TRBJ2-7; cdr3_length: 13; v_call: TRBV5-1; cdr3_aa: CASSWNRGGEQYF